This T cell receptor beta chain was captured in a study of blood T cell repertoires in COVID-19. CDR1 is SNHLY and CDR2 is FYNNEI in the germline V gene. J was trimmed by 8 bases and V by 9 bases; bases with no gene match: 8. This CDR3 contains 13 residues. Measured with immunoSEQ multiplex PCR; TCRdb has only the in-frame clones, and not every one. This table holds about 190,000 clones, under 85% found once. The specimen was peripheral blood. The TCR sequence derives from a man aged 60-69 years with active or convalescent COVID-19. The chain links TRBV2 to TRBJ1-4, with 8 bases matching TRBD1. CDR3: CARGTGQREKLFF. CDR3 DNA: TGTGCCAGGGGGACAGGCCAACGGGAAAAACTGTTTTTT. Using reference TRBV2 and TRBJ1-4 for the parts outside the CDR3, the full variable domain is EPEVTQTPSHQVTQMGQEVILRCVPISNHLYFYWYRQILGQKVEFLVSFYNNEISEKSEIFDDQFSVERPDGSNFTLKIRSTKLEDSAMYFCARGTGQREKLFFGSGTQLSVL.